The clone carrying this TCR beta chain was recorded at least ten times. It was RNA transcripts that yielded the amplified TCR beta CDR3 regions. Using the HTBI primer set, a first-round RT-PCR was run on the TCR CDR3. TCRdb reprocessed the multiplex PCR reads via MiXCR and lists one record per CDR3 protein. The sample has about 580,000 distinct CDR3 sequences, around 13% seen once. This record comes from a study of T cells in Graves' hyperthyroidism and ophthalmopathy. This CDR3 is built from 13 residues. CDR1 is DFQATT, CDR2 SNEGSKA, per germline (reference sequence). The junction had 6 bases not matched to a gene; V was cut back by 4 bases and J by 5 bases.

This receptor was identified in a young woman with Graves' hyperthyroidism that later progressed to Graves' ophthalmopathy. V is TRBV20-1 and J is TRBJ1-1, with TRBD1 matching over 8 bases. Material for sequencing was blood. CDR3 nucleotide sequence: TGCAGTGCTAACCGGGACAGGCTAACTGAAGCTTTCTTT. It encodes CSANRDRLTEAFF.